The 14 T cell receptor beta chains listed next were all sequenced from one sample in a study of blood T cell repertoires in COVID-19. The method was immunoSEQ multiplex PCR; TCRdb's version includes in-frame clones alone and lacks a portion of them. The sample has roughly 180,000 clones; about three quarters are singletons. Sample: peripheral blood. Source of these receptors: an elderly woman with COVID-19, enrolled during active disease.

V and J are TRBV18 and TRBJ2-1, with 13 bases aligning to TRBD2. The germline V gene encodes CDR1 KGHSH and CDR2 LQKENI. The CDR3 runs to 15 residues. V lost 6 bases and J lost 9; bases outside the gene matches: 8. CDR3 DNA: TGTGCCAGCTCCGTCGGGACTAGCGGGATGGGTGAGCAGTTCTTC. Its protein is CASSVGTSGMGEQFF.

J is TRBJ1-2 and V is TRBV5-4, with a weak D call TRBD1 (6 bases). Germline values: CDR1 SGHNT, CDR2 YYREEE (reference sequence). The CDR3 covers 14 residues. Trimming removed 1 base from V and 2 bases from J, with 9 bases in between. The CDR3 spells CASSLSDRNYGYTF. DNA for the CDR3: TGTGCCAGCAGCTTGTCTGACAGGAACTATGGCTACACCTTC.

The chain combines TRBV29-1 with TRBJ2-1, with D unclear. The CDR3 has 13 residues. Germline CDR1 SQVTM, CDR2 ANQGSEA. V lost 5 bases, J lost 3 bases, and 11 bases lay in between. Written as DNA, the CDR3 is TGCAGCGTTACTGGTCTAGTCTACAATGAGCAGTTCTTC. Translated: CSVTGLVYNEQFF.

This clone occurred once. The CDR3 DNA reads TGTGCCAGCAGCCCCGCGAAGAGCAATCAGCCCCAGCATTTT. As protein: CASSPAKSNQPQHF. This chain joins TRBV6-5 and TRBJ1-5; no firm D call. Trimming took 6 bases from V and 1 from J, leaving 10 bases between them. This CDR3 is 14 amino acids long. Per germline, CDR1 MNHEY and CDR2 SVGAGI.

This clone was counted ten times or more. This chain uses TRBV4-1 with TRBJ2-7; TRBD2 matches 12 bases. The germline CDR1 and CDR2 sequences are MGHRA and YSYEKL. Trimming at V came to 3 bases and at J to 2 bases, leaving 2 bases not matched to a gene. The CDR3 spans 15 residues. As DNA, the CDR3 is TGCGCCAGCAGCCATCTAGCGGGGGGGCCCTACGAGCAGTACTTC. As protein: CASSHLAGGPYEQYF.

This chain joins TRBV15 and TRBJ1-1, with D possibly being TRBD1 (5 bases). V lost 5 bases and J lost 2, with 18 bases in between. Looked up from germline, CDR1 is LNHNV and CDR2 is YYDKDF (reference sequence). The CDR3 has 16 amino acids. The CDR3 nucleotides read TGTGCCACCAGCCAGGGACGGACTAGGGGTAACACTGAAGCTTTCTTT. The encoded protein is CATSQGRTRGNTEAFF.

The chain combines TRBV27 with TRBJ1-2, with 10 bases matching TRBD1. With V trimmed by 8 bases and J by 3 bases, 3 bases remained unmatched. This CDR3 contains 13 residues. Per germline, CDR1 MNHEY and CDR2 SMNVEV (reference sequence). The chain's CDR3 is CASGGTGDYGYTF. The CDR3 coding sequence is TGTGCCAGCGGTGGGACAGGGGACTATGGCTACACCTTC.

The chain combines TRBV7-6 with TRBJ2-1, with a weak D call TRBD2 (6 bases). This CDR3 region has 15 residues. The germline V gene encodes CDR1 SGHVS and CDR2 FNYEAQ. V was shortened by 2 bases and J by 9 bases, with 17 bases between the two germline ends. The CDR3 reads CASSLLGDGRFEQFF. In nucleotides, the CDR3 is TGTGCCAGCAGCTTACTAGGGGACGGGAGATTTGAGCAGTTCTTC.

This clone showed up just once. The V gene is TRBV29-1, the J gene TRBJ2-3, with TRBD1 matching 10 bases. The V segment lost 7 bases and the J segment 1 base; nucleotides outside the gene matches: 5. This CDR3 is built from 14 residues. The germline V gene has CDR1 SQVTM and CDR2 ANQGSEA. DNA of the CDR3: TGCAGCGCGGTGGGGACAGGGGGCACAGATACGCAGTATTTT. Translated: CSAVGTGGTDTQYF.

This chain joins TRBV7-6 and TRBJ1-2; 8 bases match TRBD1. CDR1 is SGHVS and CDR2 is FNYEAQ in the germline V gene. The trim removed 1 base at V and 3 bases at J, leaving 10 bases unmatched. This CDR3 has 17 amino acids. CDR3 DNA: TGTGCCAGCAGCTTAGAGGCAGGGGGCGTAGGGCACTATGGCTACACCTTC. Amino acids: CASSLEAGGVGHYGYTF.

V and J are TRBV5-1 and TRBJ2-5; unclear D gene. The germline CDR1 and CDR2 sequences are SGHRS and YFSETQ. The germline V and J ends were trimmed by 0 bases and 5 bases, with 20 bases remaining between them. The CDR3 length is 17 residues. This CDR3 is CASSLDGRLPRWETQYF. DNA of the CDR3: TGCGCCAGCAGCTTGGACGGCAGGTTGCCACGTTGGGAGACCCAGTACTTC.

The chain has TRBV7-8 and TRBJ1-5; 9 bases are a match to TRBD1. Germline values: CDR1 SGHVS, CDR2 FQNEAQ. V shed 8 bases, J shed 2 bases, and the junction held 28 bases outside the gene matches. The CDR3 covers 22 residues. The CDR3 here is CASQPLADAQGADRRGNQPQHF. The DNA for the CDR3 is TGTGCCAGCCAGCCCTTGGCGGATGCACAGGGGGCAGATAGGCGAGGCAATCAGCCCCAGCATTTT. The full variable domain, in which reference TRBV7-8 and TRBJ1-5 provide the parts outside the CDR3, is GAGVSQSPRYKVAKRGQDVALRCDPISGHVSLFWYQQALGQGPEFLTYFQNEAQLDKSGLPSDRFFAERPEGSVSTLKIQRTQQEDSAVYLCASQPLADAQGADRRGNQPQHFGDGTRLSIL.

The V call is TRBV30, the J call TRBJ2-1, with TRBD2 identical over 7 bases. J gave up 4 bases and V 3 bases, and 3 bases lay outside the gene matches. Per the germline V gene, CDR1 is GTSNPN and CDR2 is SVGIG (reference sequence). The CDR3 has 13 residues. The CDR3 DNA follows: TGTGCCTGGAGCGGGGGAGGGTACAATGAGCAGTTCTTC. Protein: CAWSGGGYNEQFF. The full variable domain, in which reference TRBV30 and TRBJ2-1 provide the parts outside the CDR3, is SQTIHQWPATLVQPVGSPLSLECTVEGTSNPNLYWYRQAAGRGLQLLFYSVGIGQISSEVPQNLSASRPQDRQFILSSKKLLLSDSGFYLCAWSGGGYNEQFFGPGTRLTVL.

As regards this clone: Other DNA sequences from this sample encode an identical CDR3 as well. This chain uses TRBV29-1 with TRBJ1-3; 9 bases line up with TRBD1. V was clipped by 6 bases and J by 1 base; unmatched bases: 1. Germline V gives CDR1 SQVTM, CDR2 ANQGSEA. This CDR3 has 13 residues. Here the CDR3 reads CSVGTGSGNTIYF. For the CDR3, the DNA is TGCAGCGTGGGGACAGGGTCTGGAAACACCATATATTTT.